Only a few counts were recorded for the clone carrying this T cell receptor beta chain. Its antigen is still unknown. The PCR had 60 Vbeta and 13 Jbeta primers. This table comes from immunoSEQ multiplex PCR, and its TCRdb copy is limited to in-frame clones, with some not included. The sample contains 110,000 or so clones, around 77% of which appear only once. The data stem from a study of cytomegalovirus exposure and HLA in healthy donors. The CDR3 has 13 amino acids. Trimming stripped 4 bases from V and 2 bases from J, with 8 bases between. Germline-derived CDR1 and CDR2 are MRHNA and SNTAGT. Whole-study results and caveats: Later on, a genetic analysis was performed. It linked a missense variant in DCLRE1C with V- and J-gene trimming of TCR beta. Of the V segments, some could not be distinguished, including TRBV6-2 and TRBV6-3, and were excluded.

The sequence came from a woman aged 25-40 years in good health and CMV-seropositive. The sample comprised PBMCs. J is TRBJ1-1 and V is TRBV6-4; no clear D gene. The CDR3 bases are TGTGCCAGCAGTGGCGGAGAAAACACTGAAGCTTTCTTT. This sequence encodes CASSGGENTEAFF.